The 4 T cell receptor beta chains listed next were all sequenced from one sample in a study of cytomegalovirus exposure and HLA in healthy donors (dated by TCRdb to 2017 to 2019). The protocol used for the library was the immunoSEQ multiplex PCR assay. For the multiplex PCR, a mixture combining 60 forward primers for TCR Vbeta segments and 13 reverse primers for TCR Jbeta segments was used. The table was pulled from immuneACCESS by TCRdb, which kept in-frame rearrangements only. Such tables lose some clones; where checked, under half of the loss comes from unresolved V genes, and the rest has no known cause. For this sample the table gives around 83,000 clones, of which 78% were detected only once. In total, the top ten clones hold about 4.5% of the sample. Sequenced sample: PBMCs. These receptors originate from a male donor in good health and CMV-seropositive.

This sequence joins TRBV7-2 and TRBJ2-5; D perhaps matches TRBD2 (5 bases). Looked up from germline, CDR1 is SGHTA and CDR2 is FQGNSA. The CDR3 has 14 residues. V lost 1 base to trimming and J lost 5 bases, with 11 bases between them. The CDR3: CASSLVASLETQYF. For the CDR3, the DNA is TGTGCCAGCAGCTTAGTGGCTAGCTTGGAGACCCAGTACTTC.

V gene TRBV27 combines with J gene TRBJ2-7; the match to TRBD1 covers 10 bases. CDR3 size: 14 residues. The V and J ends lost 6 bases and 1 base, in that order; junction bases with no gene match: 3. Germline CDR1 is MNHEY and CDR2 is SMNVEV (reference sequence). In nucleotides, the CDR3 is TGTGCCAGCAGCCTGGGACAGGGGTCCTACGAGCAGTACTTC. Translated: CASSLGQGSYEQYF.

The chain links TRBV7-9 to TRBJ1-2, with a weak D call TRBD1 (5 bases). The V gene lost 5 bases and the J gene lost 0 bases, with 19 bases spanning the gap. This CDR3 has 17 residues. Germline loops: CDR1 SEHNR, CDR2 FQNEAQ (reference sequence). The CDR3 region has the DNA TGTGCCAGCAGCCCCGGCGGGACCGCGGGTGCTAACTATGGCTACACCTTC. Translation gives CASSPGGTAGANYGYTF.

V gene TRBV28 combines with J gene TRBJ1-2, with D hard to call. V dropped 6 bases and J dropped 0 bases, with 14 bases sitting between them. The CDR3 covers 15 residues. The germline gives CDR1 MDHEN, CDR2 SYDVKM. The DNA of the CDR3 is TGTGCCAGCAGCCAGGCCAGAAATTCTAACTATGGCTACACCTTC. It encodes CASSQARNSNYGYTF.